These 11 T cell receptor beta chains were all obtained from the same sample, sequenced in a study of blood T cells in healthy people across ages. A second PCR, run for about 6 to 12 cycles, used a sample-barcoded 5' primer plus a J-beta primer mix. Via MiXCR, TCRdb re-called the 5' RACE reads, giving one row per CDR3 protein. Here the sample spans about 1,400,000 distinct CDR3 sequences, about 43% being singletons. The sample consisted of blood. Receptors were obtained from a woman between 18 and 29 years old in good health.

The chain recombines TRBV6-1 with TRBJ2-1; D gene ambiguous. The CDR3 consists of 16 residues. V lost 7 bases, J lost 0 bases, and 16 bases lay in between. Germline assignment: CDR1 MNHNS and CDR2 SASEGT. The DNA for the CDR3 is TGTGCCAGCACCAGGATGGAGATCTCCTCCTACAATGAGCAGTTCTTC. Protein: CASTRMEISSYNEQFF.

In DNA, the CDR3 is TGTGCCCTCTACCCCGGGGTTAGCACTGAAGCTTTCTTT. It codes for CALYPGVSTEAFF. This rearrangement joins TRBV30 to TRBJ1-1; D is uncertain. Germline CDR1 is GTSNPN and CDR2 is SVGIG (reference sequence). With 8 bases removed from V and 4 bases from J, the gap between germline ends came to 17 bases. The CDR3 is made up of 13 amino acids.

The V and J genes are TRBV7-2 and TRBJ2-5; TRBD1 aligns across 8 bases. The V and J ends lost 0 bases and 11 bases, in that order; junction bases with no gene match: 14. In germline, CDR1 is SGHTA, CDR2 FQGNSA. This CDR3 has 16 residues. The DNA of the CDR3 is TGTGCCAGCAGCTTAGCCGGGACAGGATTTTACAATGAGCAGTACTTC. Translation gives CASSLAGTGFYNEQYF.

This clonotype was detected only a few times. The chain carries TRBV20-1 and TRBJ2-1; tentatively, D is TRBD2 (6 bases). This CDR3 comprises 17 residues. CDR1 is DFQATT, CDR2 SNEGSKA, per germline (reference sequence). Trimming left V 0 bases short and J 0 bases short, with 15 bases between. CDR3 sequence: CSARDPSVGGSYNEQFF. The CDR3 region has the DNA TGCAGTGCTAGAGACCCCTCGGTCGGGGGCTCCTACAATGAGCAGTTCTTC.

The V call is TRBV25-1, the J call TRBJ2-3; 7 bases map to TRBD2. The trim removed 6 bases at V and 3 bases at J, leaving 3 bases unmatched. Per germline, CDR1 MGHDK and CDR2 SYGVNS. This CDR3 region has 13 residues. In nucleotides, the CDR3 is TGTGCCAGCAGCGCGGGAGAAACAGATACGCAGTATTTT. As protein: CASSAGETDTQYF. Combining the CDR3 with reference TRBV25-1 and TRBJ2-3 gives the whole variable domain EADIYQTPRYLVIGTGKKITLECSQTMGHDKMYWYQQDPGMELHLIHYSYGVNSTEKGDLSSESTVSRIRTEHFPLTLESARPSHTSQYLCASSAGETDTQYFGPGTRLTVL.

This clonotype was counted between two and nine times. The DNA of the CDR3 is TGTGCCAGCAGTTTTGGTTCTGGGTACAATGAGCAGTTCTTC. It is translated as CASSFGSGYNEQFF. The chain is built from TRBV12-3 or TRBV12-4 and TRBJ2-1; no clear D gene. This CDR3 comprises 14 residues. Trimming pared 3 bases from V and 4 bases from J, leaving 10 bases between.

V is TRBV10-3 and J is TRBJ2-7, with D possibly called TRBD1 or TRBD2 (5 bases each). The DNA end favors TRBJ2-5, so the J call may be wrong. Germline-derived CDR1 and CDR2 are ENHRY and SYGVKD. This CDR3 has 14 amino acids. This chain's CDR3 is CAISPGARTETQYF. The CDR3 DNA reads as TGTGCCATCAGTCCCGGGGCCCGGACGGAGACCCAGTACTTC.

The chain uses TRBV10-2 and TRBJ2-2; D not certain. The CDR3 is 14 residues long. Germline V lookup: CDR1 WSHSY, CDR2 SAAADI. Trimming cost V 6 bases and J 1 base, with 9 bases left between them. The CDR3 DNA reads TGCGCCAGCAGGGCAGACGGGAACACCGGGGAGCTGTTTTTT. Amino acid sequence: CASRADGNTGELFF.

J is TRBJ2-4 and V is TRBV5-6; 9 positions agree with TRBD1. The DNA end is a closer match to TRBJ2-7, so the J assignment may be wrong. Per germline, CDR1 SGHDT and CDR2 YYEEEE. The CDR3 has 18 residues. The CDR3 loop is CASSFYGQGTAPPYEQYF. The CDR3, as DNA: TGTGCCAGCAGCTTTTATGGACAGGGGACAGCTCCACCCTACGAGCAGTACTTC.

The V gene is TRBV2, the J gene TRBJ1-1; D remains unclear. V was cut by 1 base and J by 1 base, with 10 bases left in between. The CDR3 has 15 amino acids. Per germline, CDR1 SNHLY and CDR2 FYNNEI. The CDR3 DNA is TGTGCCAGCAGTGAAGAGGGAGGCGCGAACACTGAAGCTTTCTTT. It encodes CASSEEGGANTEAFF.

In this sample, this clonotype turned up a few times. The chain employs TRBV27 and TRBJ2-7; 8 nucleotides agree with TRBD1. With V trimmed by 6 bases and J by 0 bases, 7 bases remained unmatched. Per the germline V gene, CDR1 is MNHEY and CDR2 is SMNVEV (reference sequence). The CDR3 is made up of 15 amino acids. Here the CDR3 reads CASSTWTGLSYEQYF. The CDR3 bases are TGTGCCAGCAGCACGTGGACAGGGCTCTCCTACGAGCAGTACTTC.